These T cell receptor beta chains were read from a single sample in a study of post-analysis software for immune sequencing data. TCRdb independently ran MiXCR on the PCR reads; one entry per CDR3 protein. This repertoire shows approximately 160,000 distinct CDR3 sequences, roughly 30% found once; its top ten account for more than 1.3%. The specimen was blood. The receptor set was obtained from a girl aged 10 to 17 with multiple sclerosis. Both conserved end residues are part of each CDR3. The D gene is left open where the match is weak. The listing skips clone size in some rows; elsewhere it reads once, few, many or a size class.

clone_size	d_call	j_call	v_call	cdr3_nt	cdr3_aa
NA	NA	TRBJ1-4	TRBV28	TGTGCCAGCAGGTTAATGATGGGGGATGAAAAACTGTTTTTT	CASRLMMGDEKLFF
NA	NA	TRBJ1-2	TRBV7-2	TGTGCCAGCAGCCCGGCTCAGGGGCTGGGTGGCTACACCTTC	CASSPAQGLGGYTF
many	TRBD2	TRBJ2-1	TRBV5-1	TGCGCCAGCAGGCTAGCGGGAGAGAACAATGAGCAGTTCTTC	CASRLAGENNEQFF
few	NA	TRBJ1-1	TRBV5-1	TGCGCCAGCAGCTTGGGGGGGGCGCCGGCGGCTGAAGCTTTCTTT	CASSLGGAPAAEAFF
NA	TRBD1	TRBJ2-7	TRBV11-2	TGTGCCAGCAGCTTAGGAAGGCAGGGGGACGAGCAGTACTTC	CASSLGRQGDEQYF
many	TRBD2	TRBJ2-5	TRBV5-1	TGCGCCAGCAGCTCCCCGGCGGGAGCGACGTACCAAGAGACCCAGTACTTC	CASSSPAGATYQETQYF
once	TRBD2	TRBJ2-1	TRBV28	TGTGCCAGCAGTCCGGGACTAGCGGAACTGAGCTCCTACAATGAGCGGTTCTTC	CASSPGLAELSSYNERFF
many	NA	TRBJ2-7	TRBV5-1	TGCGCCAGCAACGTGGGGGTCGGGCTGTTCTACGAGCAGTACTTC	CASNVGVGLFYEQYF
many	NA	TRBJ2-7	TRBV12-3/TRBV12-4	TGTGCCAGCAGTTCGTCACCTCGAAGCTCCTACGAGCAGTACTTC	CASSSSPRSSYEQYF
NA	NA	TRBJ2-7	TRBV7-2	TGTGCCAGCTCAGCTTACTTTCTCTACGAGCAGTACTTC	CASSAYFLYEQYF
NA	NA	TRBJ1-1	TRBV15	TGTGCCACCAGCGGCAGCGGGGTCTCGAACACTGAAGCTTTCTTT	CATSGSGVSNTEAFF
NA	TRBD1	TRBJ1-5	TRBV20-1	TGCAGTGCTGGCCCCGGGACAGGGGCTAACCAGCCCCAGCATTTT	CSAGPGTGANQPQHF
once	NA	TRBJ2-3	TRBV9	TGTGCCAGCAGCGTAGGATCAGGCGCAGATACGCAGTATTTT	CASSVGSGADTQYF
many	NA	TRBJ1-2	TRBV5-1	TGCGCCAGCAGCTTGGTGGGTAACTATGGCTACACCTTC	CASSLVGNYGYTF
many	NA	TRBJ2-1	TRBV6-5	TGTGCCAGCAGTACGACTCTCAATGAGCAGTTCTTC	CASSTTLNEQFF
many	NA	TRBJ2-7	TRBV7-2	TGTGCCAGCAGCTCCCTGGGAACTTACGAGCAGTACTTC	CASSSLGTYEQYF
few	TRBD1	TRBJ1-5	TRBV20-1	TGCAGTGCTACGAGCCTAACAGGGGGCGATCAGCCCCAGCATTTT	CSATSLTGGDQPQHF
many	NA	TRBJ2-3	TRBV3-1	TGTGCCAGCAGCGCTTGGACAGATACGCAGTATTTT	CASSAWTDTQYF
many	TRBD1	TRBJ2-6	TRBV15	TGTGCCACCAGCGGGGACAGCTCTGGGGCCAACGTCCTGACTTTC	CATSGDSSGANVLTF
medium-sized	NA	TRBJ2-3	TRBV29-1	TGCAGCGGGGGGACTTCTAGCACAGATACGCAGTATTTT	CSGGTSSTDTQYF
many	NA	TRBJ2-1	TRBV27	TGTGCCAGCAGTACACGACTTGAGAATGAGCAGTTCTTC	CASSTRLENEQFF
NA	TRBD1	TRBJ1-4	TRBV2	TGTGCCAGCAGAGGGACAGTATCTGAAAAACTGTTTTTT	CASRGTVSEKLFF
few	TRBD1	TRBJ1-5	TRBV5-1	TGCGCCAGCAGCTCGGGACAGGCCGATGGGCCCCAGCATTTT	CASSSGQADGPQHF
NA	NA	TRBJ2-7	TRBV5-1	TGCGCCAGCAGCTCACTAGGGCGAGCCTACGAGCAGTACTTC	CASSSLGRAYEQYF
NA	NA	TRBJ1-3	TRBV20-1	TGCAGTGCTAGGGGGGTAACTGGAAACACCATATATTTT	CSARGVTGNTIYF
NA	NA	TRBJ2-1	TRBV18	TGTGCCAGCTCACCACCATCCACAGAGCAGTTCTTC	CASSPPSTEQFF
NA	TRBD1	TRBJ2-5	TRBV19	TGTGCCAGTAGTCCCCGGGGACAGGAGGATAAAGAGACCCAGTACTTC	CASSPRGQEDKETQYF
NA	NA	TRBJ2-1	TRBV7-3	TGTGCCAGCAGCTTGGCGACTGCACCCTACAATGAGCAGTTCTTC	CASSLATAPYNEQFF
NA	NA	TRBJ1-2	TRBV7-9	TGTGCCAGCAGCTTAGGCGAATATGGCTACACCTTC	CASSLGEYGYTF
NA	NA	TRBJ2-1	TRBV5-1	TGCGCCAGCAGAGTTGGAGTGATAGCAGTTAACAATGAGCAGTTCTTC	CASRVGVIAVNNEQFF
NA	TRBD2	TRBJ2-5	TRBV27	TGTGCCAGCAAGCGGGGGGCTGGCGTTCAAGAGACCCAGTACTTC	CASKRGAGVQETQYF
NA	TRBD1	TRBJ1-5	TRBV14	TGTGCCAGCAGCCACACAGGACAGGGGAGGTTGGATAGCAATCAGCCCCAGCATTTT	CASSHTGQGRLDSNQPQHF
few	NA	TRBJ2-5	TRBV20-1	TGCAGTGCTTTCTACGGGGGAGAGACCCAGTACTTC	CSAFYGGETQYF
many	TRBD1	TRBJ2-7	TRBV12-3/TRBV12-4	TGTGCCAGCAGCCCCGGACAGGTCTCCTACGAGCAGTACTTC	CASSPGQVSYEQYF
many	NA	TRBJ2-1	TRBV6-1	TGTGCCAGCAGTGAAATTCCGGCGGTGGCGTACAATGAGCAGTTCTTC	CASSEIPAVAYNEQFF
few	TRBD1	TRBJ1-1	TRBV2	TGTGCCAGCAGTGACCCTCCGACAGGGTGGGGGAACACTGAAGCTTTCTTT	CASSDPPTGWGNTEAFF
NA	NA	TRBJ1-1	TRBV27	TGTGCCAGCAGTTGGGGATTGAACACTGAAGCTTTCTTT	CASSWGLNTEAFF
many	TRBD2	TRBJ2-1	TRBV4-1	TGCGCCAGCAGCCAAGAGACCGAGCGGGAGGAGTGGACGGATGAGCAGTTCTTC	CASSQETEREEWTDEQFF
many	TRBD2	TRBJ2-1	TRBV27	TGTGCCAGCAGCTTTTTCTCAACAGCGGGACGTGTCTCCTACAATGAGCAGTTCTTC	CASSFFSTAGRVSYNEQFF
once	NA	TRBJ1-1	TRBV3-1	TGTGCCAGCACCCCAGCCCATATCGCGGCTGAAGCTTTCTTT	CASTPAHIAAEAFF
NA	NA	TRBJ2-3	TRBV20-1	TGCAGTGCCAGCCTTGGTGGGAGTGGGACAGATACGCAGTATTTT	CSASLGGSGTDTQYF
NA	NA	TRBJ2-5	TRBV12-3/TRBV12-4	TGTGCCAGCAGTTTGCCCGGACAGCAACTCTACCAAGGGACCCAGTACTTC	CASSLPGQQLYQGTQYF
NA	NA	TRBJ2-4	TRBV2	TGTGCCTCCGGGGACGACTCGGACATTCAGTACTTC	CASGDDSDIQYF
NA	NA	TRBJ1-2	TRBV3-1	TGTGCCAGCAGCGACTCTTCGATGAACTTTTATGGCTACACCTTC	CASSDSSMNFYGYTF
few	NA	TRBJ1-2	TRBV7-2	TGTGCCAGCAGCTTAGAGCGGGCGCACTCGGGGGGCTACACCTTC	CASSLERAHSGGYTF
many	NA	TRBJ2-3	TRBV5-1	TGCGCCAGCAGCTTAAGTGTAGCAGATACGCAGTATTTT	CASSLSVADTQYF
many	NA	TRBJ2-5	TRBV5-1	TGCGCCAGCAGCTTGATGCCTGGTTGGGAGACCCAGTACTTC	CASSLMPGWETQYF
once	TRBD2	TRBJ2-1	TRBV11-2	TGTGCCAGCAGCCCGGGGCTAGCGGGAGTAAGTGAGCAGTTCTTC	CASSPGLAGVSEQFF
many	NA	TRBJ2-7	TRBV7-8	TGTGCCAGCAGCATCTCCCACGAACCCTACGAGCAGTACTTC	CASSISHEPYEQYF